These 18 T cell receptor beta chains share one sample of origin, sequenced in a study of long-term antiretroviral therapy in people with HIV. Researchers ran immunoSEQ v3.0 at survey level. Profiling relied on immunoSEQ multiplex PCR, and the TCRdb table lists in-frame clones only, not all of them. The table shows 20,000 to 25,000 clones, with 65% to 85% occurring only once. The sequenced sample was unsorted PBMCs, obtained 1.2 years after starting antiretroviral therapy. Receptor source: a woman between 40 and 50 years old with HIV.

The count of this clone is one. The J gene is TRBJ1-5, the V gene TRBV7-2; no clear D. V was pared by 6 bases and J by 6 bases, with 12 bases between. Germline CDR1 SGHTA, CDR2 FQGNSA. This CDR3 is 13 amino acids long. CDR3 in amino acids: CASSWASTQPQHF. CDR3 sequence (DNA): TGTGCCAGCAGTTGGGCCTCGACTCAGCCCCAGCATTTT.

This clone showed up just once. This chain joins TRBV6-5 and TRBJ1-1; 7 bases map to TRBD1. With 6 bases clipped from V and 6 bases from J, the junction kept 10 bases outside the gene matches. The CDR3 extends over 14 amino acids. Germline lookup yields CDR1 MNHEY and CDR2 SVGAGI. CDR3 loop: CASSSDQGGPEAFF. In DNA, the CDR3 is TGTGCCAGCAGCTCCGATCAGGGGGGACCTGAAGCTTTCTTT.

The gene calls are TRBV20-1 and TRBJ2-5; no definite D call. Germline V gene lookup returns CDR1 DFQATT and CDR2 SNEGSKA (reference sequence). The CDR3 consists of 11 residues. Trimming left V 5 bases short and J 5 bases short, with 9 bases between. The CDR3 bases are TGCAGTGCTTTGAACCGGGAGACCCAGTACTTC. This translates into CSALNRETQYF.

J is TRBJ1-5 and V is TRBV4-1; 10 positions match TRBD1. Germline loops: CDR1 MGHRA, CDR2 YSYEKL. The CDR3 covers 16 residues. The junction had 8 bases not matched to a gene; V was cut back by 3 bases and J by 6 bases. CDR3: CASSHSGTGVTQPQHF. The CDR3 nucleotides are TGCGCCAGCAGCCATTCCGGGACAGGGGTAACTCAGCCCCAGCATTTT.

This chain's CDR3 is CASSTVPGTSHWYF. The CDR3, as DNA: TGTGCCAGCAGCACGGTACCCGGGACTAGCCACTGGTATTTT. The V call is TRBV5-5, the J call TRBJ2-3; TRBD2 matches 9 bases. The CDR3 consists of 14 residues. Per the germline V gene, CDR1 is SGHKS and CDR2 is YYEKEE (reference sequence). V lost 4 bases, J lost 14 bases, and 14 bases stayed unmatched.

The chain couples TRBV2 to TRBJ2-1; 8 nucleotides agree with TRBD1. The CDR3 totals 12 residues. Germline CDR1 SNHLY, CDR2 FYNNEI. J lost 7 bases, V lost 8 bases, and 4 bases had no gene match. DNA of the CDR3: TGTGCCAGCGGACAGGGCTGGAATGAGCAGTTCTTC. As protein: CASGQGWNEQFF.

The CDR3 reads CASSLGQGLSLYTEAFF. CDR3 in DNA: TGTGCCAGCAGTCTGGGACAGGGCTTGTCATTGTACACTGAAGCTTTCTTT. The rearrangement uses TRBV27 and TRBJ1-1; 9 bases fit TRBD1. The CDR3 is 17 amino acids. The germline V gene has CDR1 MNHEY and CDR2 SMNVEV (reference sequence). The V segment lost 5 bases and the J segment 3 bases; nucleotides outside the gene matches: 13.

The chain combines TRBV19 with TRBJ2-3, with D possibly being TRBD1 or TRBD2 (6 bases each). The V gene's germline CDR1 is LNHDA and CDR2 SQIVND (reference sequence). V was cut by 5 bases and J by 0 bases, with 15 bases left in between. This CDR3 is 16 amino acids long. Written as DNA, the CDR3 is TGTGCCAGTAGTGGCGCGGGGACATCCAGCACAGATACGCAGTATTTT. It specifies CASSGAGTSSTDTQYF.

The rearrangement uses TRBV4-2 and TRBJ2-7, with 9 bases identical to TRBD2. The germline CDR1 and CDR2 sequences are LGHNA and YNFKEQ. This CDR3 is 16 amino acids long. V lost 1 base and J lost 4; bases outside the gene matches: 8. Here the CDR3 reads CASSQVVSGSMYEQYF. CDR3 in DNA: TGTGCCAGCAGCCAAGTTGTTAGCGGGAGTATGTACGAGCAGTACTTC.

The chain is built from TRBV9 and TRBJ1-4; D may be TRBD1 (5 bases). This CDR3 has 14 residues. Trimming took 4 bases from V and 5 from J, leaving 12 bases between them. Germline values: CDR1 SGDLS, CDR2 YYNGEE. This chain's CDR3 is CASSPGYSNEKLFF. As DNA, the CDR3 is TGTGCCAGCAGCCCAGGGTATTCGAATGAAAAACTGTTTTTT.

The chain links TRBV7-9 to TRBJ2-7; D unresolved. This CDR3 contains 18 residues. V was pared by 3 bases and J by 7 bases, with 28 bases between. Germline-derived CDR1 and CDR2 are SEHNR and FQNEAQ (reference sequence). The CDR3 here is CASSFVGYGDPLMREQYF. In DNA, the CDR3 is TGTGCCAGCAGCTTTGTCGGGTATGGGGATCCCCTCATGAGGGAGCAGTACTTC. Looking up the rest from reference TRBV7-9 and TRBJ2-7 gives the full variable domain: DTGVSQNPRHKITKRGQNVTFRCDPISEHNRLYWYRQTLGQGPEFLTYFQNEAQLEKSRLLSDRFSAERPKGSFSTLEIQRTEQGDSAMYLCASSFVGYGDPLMREQYFGPGTRLTVT.

The chain links TRBV6-1 to TRBJ1-2; D unclear. The CDR3 has 10 residues. Looked up from germline, CDR1 is MNHNS and CDR2 is SASEGT. The germline V and J ends were trimmed by 6 bases and 13 bases, with 12 bases remaining between them. The CDR3 sequence is CASSAGKGTF. CDR3 bases: TGTGCCAGCAGCGCCGGGAAGGGCACCTTC.

The V and J genes are TRBV15 and TRBJ2-5; D is undetermined. Germline V gives CDR1 LNHNV, CDR2 YYDKDF (reference sequence). Trimming cost V 1 base and J 3 bases, with 12 bases left between them. CDR3 size: 15 residues. The DNA of the CDR3 is TGTGCCACCAGCAGAGTTACGGGCCTCAAAGAGACCCAGTACTTC. This gives the protein CATSRVTGLKETQYF.

J is TRBJ2-5 and V is TRBV7-6, with 8 bases identical to TRBD2. This CDR3 spans 13 amino acids. CDR1 and CDR2 (germline): SGHVS, FNYEAQ. The junction had 5 bases not matched to a gene; V was cut back by 5 bases and J by 6 bases. CDR3 nucleotides: TGTGCCAGCAGCACCAGGACTAGCAAGACCCAGTACTTC. It specifies CASSTRTSKTQYF.

The CDR3, as DNA: TGCGCCAGCAGCCCCCGGACAGCATCCTATGGCTACACCTTC. Amino acids: CASSPRTASYGYTF. The chain joins TRBV4-1 to TRBJ1-2; D may be TRBD1 (6 bases). The CDR3 is 14 amino acids. Germline V gene data show CDR1 as MGHRA and CDR2 as YSYEKL. V gave up 4 bases and J gave up 4 bases, with 13 bases separating them.

This clone was seen only a few times. This sequence joins TRBV5-8 and TRBJ2-7, with a tentative D call TRBD2 (5 bases). The CDR3 covers 13 residues. Trimming removed 5 bases at V and 7 bases at J, with 16 bases between. CDR1 is SGHTS and CDR2 is YDEGEE in the germline V gene. The CDR3 sequence: CASSPSDGLEQYF. In nucleotides, the CDR3 is TGTGCCAGCAGTCCAAGCGATGGACTGGAGCAGTACTTC.

J is TRBJ2-1 and V is TRBV10-3; D unclear. The length of the CDR3 is 12 residues. V shed 0 bases and J shed 8 bases, with 5 bases lying between them. Germline values: CDR1 ENHRY, CDR2 SYGVKD. CDR3 sequence reads: CAISESVDEQFF. The CDR3 region has the DNA TGTGCCATCAGTGAGTCTGTCGATGAGCAGTTCTTC.

This clone showed up just once. The gene calls are TRBV27 and TRBJ1-2; no clear D. Trimming pared 4 bases from V and 0 bases from J, leaving 15 bases between. In germline, CDR1 is MNHEY, CDR2 SMNVEV (reference sequence). The CDR3 has 16 residues. CDR3 sequence: CASSYWPVITNYGYTF. DNA of the CDR3: TGTGCCAGCAGTTACTGGCCAGTTATTACTAACTATGGCTACACCTTC.